The 15 T cell receptor beta chains below were found in one sample sequenced in a study of cytomegalovirus exposure and HLA in healthy donors. TCRdb's copy holds only in-frame clones and misses some; the assay was immunoSEQ multiplex PCR. The sample holds about 70,000 clones, 94% seen once. The sequenced sample was PBMCs. The receptor set was obtained from a woman under 30 in good health and CMV-seropositive.

The V and J genes are TRBV2 and TRBJ2-2; 8 bases fit TRBD2. With V trimmed by 7 bases and J by 3 bases, 7 bases remained unmatched. The CDR3 has 15 amino acids. The V gene's germline CDR1 is SNHLY and CDR2 FYNNEI. CDR3 protein: CASIADGGDTGELFF. The CDR3 DNA reads TGTGCCAGCATCGCGGACGGGGGGGACACCGGGGAGCTGTTTTTT.

This chain uses TRBV14 with TRBJ2-3, with TRBD2 matching 11 bases. The CDR3 consists of 19 residues. V shed 4 bases and J 0 bases; nucleotides not matched to a gene: 12. Germline V gene lookup returns CDR1 SGHDN and CDR2 FVKESK. The chain's CDR3 is CASSPPRLAGGPSTDTQYF. DNA for the CDR3: TGTGCCAGCAGCCCGCCACGCCTAGCGGGAGGACCAAGCACAGATACGCAGTATTTT.

V usage is TRBV9 and J usage is TRBJ2-1, with D uncertain. The length of the CDR3 is 13 residues. Germline CDR1 is SGDLS and CDR2 is YYNGEE. Trimming shortened V by 4 bases and J by 8 bases, and 13 bases separated the two germline ends. The CDR3 region is CASSLIWRDEQFF. In DNA form, the CDR3 reads TGTGCCAGCAGCCTAATTTGGAGAGATGAGCAGTTCTTC.

The chain recombines TRBV2 with TRBJ1-3, with TRBD1 identical over 8 bases. The CDR3 has 14 residues. CDR1 is SNHLY, CDR2 FYNNEI, per germline. The J segment lost 2 bases and the V segment lost 6 bases, leaving 3 bases of the junction unmatched. The CDR3 sequence is CASRAGGAGNTIYF. The CDR3 DNA is TGTGCCAGCAGAGCAGGGGGCGCTGGAAACACCATATATTTT.

The CDR3 protein is CASRLKDTQYF. CDR3 in DNA: TGTGCCAGCCGGTTGAAAGATACGCAGTATTTT. V usage is TRBV11-1 and J usage is TRBJ2-3, with no clear D. This CDR3 is built from 11 residues. Germline-derived CDR1 and CDR2 are SGHAT and FQDESV (reference sequence). V dropped 8 bases and J dropped 5 bases, with 8 bases sitting between them.

In DNA, the CDR3 is TGTGCCAGCAGCCAAGTGGGACAGGGTAATGAAAAACTGTTTTTT. Its translation is CASSQVGQGNEKLFF. The chain joins TRBV11-3 to TRBJ1-4; 9 positions match TRBD1. J gave up 4 bases and V 5 bases, and 5 bases lay outside the gene matches. CDR3 size: 15 residues. Per germline, CDR1 SGHNT and CDR2 YENEEA. Looking up the rest from reference TRBV11-3 and TRBJ1-4 gives the full variable domain: EAGVVQSPRYKIIEKKQPVAFWCNPISGHNTLYWYLQNLGQGPELLIRYENEEAVDDSQLPKDRFSAERLKGVDSTLKIQPAELGDSAVYLCASSQVGQGNEKLFFGSGTQLSVL.

This clone appeared a few times. The CDR3 region is CASSLGLAGDPYQETQYF. The CDR3 coding sequence is TGCGCCAGCAGCTTGGGACTAGCGGGGGACCCGTACCAAGAGACCCAGTACTTC. The chain recombines TRBV5-1 with TRBJ2-5, with 12 bases lining up with TRBD2. Germline V gene lookup returns CDR1 SGHRS and CDR2 YFSETQ. V was clipped by 0 bases and J by 0 bases; unmatched bases: 6. This CDR3 has 18 residues.

The chain is built from TRBV27 and TRBJ1-1, with D unclear. The ends were cut back, 4 bases at V and 1 base at J, with 7 bases in the middle. In germline, CDR1 is MNHEY, CDR2 SMNVEV (reference sequence). This CDR3 comprises 13 residues. Here the CDR3 reads CASSWGANTEAFF. Here the CDR3 DNA reads TGTGCCAGCAGTTGGGGAGCGAACACTGAAGCTTTCTTT.

The genes are TRBV1 and TRBJ1-5. TRBV1 constitutes a pseudogene. The length of the CDR3 is 15 residues. The CDR3 loop is CTSSLERGGDQPQHF. Here the CDR3 DNA reads TGCACCAGCAGCCTCGAAAGGGGGGGGGATCAGCCCCAGCATTTT.

This clone was seen once. The gene calls are TRBV19 and TRBJ1-3; D is perhaps TRBD1 (5 bases). The CDR3 spans 14 residues. The germline gives CDR1 LNHDA, CDR2 SQIVND (reference sequence). Trimming removed 6 bases from V and 2 bases from J, with 11 bases in between. The CDR3 sequence is CASRNRTTGNTIYF. DNA for the CDR3: TGTGCCAGTAGGAACAGGACTACTGGAAACACCATATATTTT.

Only one count was recorded for this clone. J is TRBJ1-2 and V is TRBV27; the match to TRBD1 covers 7 bases. J was trimmed by 3 bases and V by 9 bases; bases with no gene match: 4. Germline values: CDR1 MNHEY, CDR2 SMNVEV (reference sequence). The CDR3 consists of 12 residues. The CDR3 DNA reads as TGTGCCAGGAGACAGGGCTACTATGGCTACACCTTC. This sequence encodes CARRQGYYGYTF.

This clone was picked up one time. The genes are TRBV10-3 and TRBJ1-1; 8 bases map to TRBD1. The CDR3 extends over 16 amino acids. CDR1 and CDR2 (germline): ENHRY, SYGVKD. V dropped 2 bases and J dropped 0; count of bases not matched to a gene: 5. The CDR3 spells CAISENRGTLNTEAFF. The DNA for the CDR3 is TGTGCCATCAGTGAGAACAGGGGGACCCTGAACACTGAAGCTTTCTTT.

This chain links TRBV6-5 with TRBJ2-1; TRBD2 is a possible D gene (5 bases). Trimming removed 2 bases at V and 9 bases at J, with 14 bases between. Germline CDR1 and CDR2: MNHEY and SVGAGI. This CDR3 is built from 14 residues. CDR3 bases: TGTGCCAGCAGTTACAGGACGGACTTTAGTGAGCAGTTCTTC. This sequence encodes CASSYRTDFSEQFF.

This clone was seen once. This chain uses TRBV6-1 with TRBJ2-1, with 13 bases lining up with TRBD2. The germline V gene encodes CDR1 MNHNS and CDR2 SASEGT. There are 15 residues in the CDR3. With V trimmed by 3 bases and J by 6 bases, 2 bases remained unmatched. CDR3 sequence: CASSDGLAGVNEQFF. The CDR3 DNA follows: TGTGCCAGCAGTGACGGACTAGCGGGAGTCAATGAGCAGTTCTTC.

V usage is TRBV5-4 and J usage is TRBJ1-6; TRBD1 might be the D (5 bases). Germline lookup yields CDR1 SGHNT and CDR2 YYREEE (reference sequence). The CDR3 consists of 16 residues. V lost 3 bases and J 0 bases, leaving 10 bases between the germline ends. CDR3 coding DNA: TGTGCCAGCAGCTCGAGACAGAGCTCCTATAATTCACCCCTCCACTTT. Encoded protein: CASSSRQSSYNSPLHF.